Following are 32 T cell receptor beta chains from one sample sequenced in a study of blood T cells in healthy people across ages. Then a second PCR, running about 6 to 11 cycles, was carried out with a sample-barcoded 5' primer and a J-beta primer mix. TCRdb fed the 5' RACE reads into MiXCR, producing one record per CDR3 protein. The table includes approximately 1,100,000 distinct CDR3 sequences, around 43% detected once. Material for sequencing was blood. These receptors came from a woman aged 55 to 70 in good health.

This clonotype appeared a few times. The chain links TRBV6-2 or TRBV6-3 to TRBJ2-4, with 9 bases aligning to TRBD1. Matching the DNA end better, TRBJ2-7 makes the J call doubtful. This CDR3 spans 14 amino acids. The V gene's germline CDR1 is MNHEY and CDR2 SVGEGT. The CDR3 bases are TGTGCCAGCAGCAGGGGGACAGGGTTATCCGAGCAGTACTTC. Amino acids: CASSRGTGLSEQYF.

V and J are TRBV19 and TRBJ2-5, with D unresolved. The germline V and J ends were trimmed by 5 bases and 4 bases, with 11 bases remaining between them. This CDR3 region has 13 residues. CDR1 and CDR2 (germline): LNHDA, SQIVND (reference sequence). CDR3 coding DNA: TGTGCCAGTAGTGTGGCATCCGTAGAGACCCAGTACTTC. This sequence encodes CASSVASVETQYF.

J is TRBJ2-5 and V is TRBV5-1; TRBD1 aligns across 9 bases. The DNA end lines up better with TRBJ2-7; the J call may be wrong. CDR3 size: 16 residues. Germline-derived CDR1 and CDR2 are SGHRS and YFSETQ. This CDR3 reads CASSLAPGTGLGEQYF. The CDR3 coding sequence is TGCGCCAGCAGCTTGGCCCCCGGGACAGGGCTAGGCGAGCAGTACTTC.

The chain combines TRBV3-1 with TRBJ2-5, with D maybe TRBD2 (6 bases). The V end was cut by 0 bases, the J end by 11 bases, with 22 bases between. This CDR3 has 16 amino acids. The germline CDR1 and CDR2 sequences are LGHDT and YNNKEL (reference sequence). Here the CDR3 DNA reads TGTGCCAGCAGCCAAGACCTCGGGGGATACTTTAGGGAGCAGTACTTC. Its translation is CASSQDLGGYFREQYF.

The chain has TRBV29-1 and TRBJ2-7, with TRBD1 identical over 9 bases. This CDR3 comprises 14 residues. The V gene end was trimmed by 0 bases and the J gene end by 3 bases; junction bases not matched to a gene: 3. Germline-derived CDR1 and CDR2 are SQVTM and ANQGSEA. The CDR3 here is CSVEDDRGVYEQYF. The CDR3 region has the DNA TGCAGCGTTGAAGATGACAGGGGGGTCTACGAGCAGTACTTC.

The rearrangement links TRBV6-1 to TRBJ2-1; TRBD2 matches 11 bases. CDR3 length: 17 residues. Germline trimming cut 5 bases from V and 5 bases from J; bases unmatched to any gene: 11. Germline assignment: CDR1 MNHNS and CDR2 SASEGT. The CDR3 protein is CASSLSRGTSGNNEQFF. CDR3 coding DNA: TGTGCCAGCAGTCTCTCTAGGGGGACTAGCGGAAACAATGAGCAGTTCTTC.

CDR3 coding DNA: TGCGCCAGCAGTGAAACTCTTGCGGCAGGCTCACCCTTCTACGAGCAGTACTTC. Translated: CASSETLAAGSPFYEQYF. The chain links TRBV10-2 to TRBJ2-4; D gene uncertain. The J call may be faulty, since TRBJ2-7 better matches the DNA end. The CDR3 runs to 18 residues. Germline assignment: CDR1 WSHSY and CDR2 SAAADI.

The gene calls are TRBV7-8 and TRBJ2-7; D is unclear. V was cut by 0 bases and J by 2 bases, with 11 bases left in between. CDR1 is SGHVS, CDR2 FQNEAQ, per germline. The CDR3 contains 15 residues. In DNA, the CDR3 is TGTGCCAGCAGCTTAGCTAGAGTCAGCACCTACGAGCAGTACTTC. Residues: CASSLARVSTYEQYF.

V is TRBV14 and J is TRBJ2-7; D gene unclear. The better agreement between TRBJ2-5 and the DNA end casts doubt on the J call. The V gene's germline CDR1 is SGHDN and CDR2 FVKESK. The CDR3 runs 13 residues. The DNA for the CDR3 is TGTGCCAGCAGCCAAGATCTATTGGGGACCCAGTACTTC. Its translation is CASSQDLLGTQYF.

This clonotype was counted between two and nine times. The chain has TRBV20-1 and TRBJ2-3, with 8 bases that match TRBD1. This CDR3 has 18 residues. V gave up 1 base and J gave up 0 bases; unmatched junction bases: 12. In germline, CDR1 is DFQATT, CDR2 SNEGSKA (reference sequence). CDR3 nucleotides: TGCAGTGCTAGAGGACAGGGGAATCCAAAAATTAGCACAGATACGCAGTATTTT. Translated: CSARGQGNPKISTDTQYF.

The J gene is TRBJ2-5, the V gene TRBV10-3; TRBD2 matches at 10 bases. Germline lookup yields CDR1 ENHRY and CDR2 SYGVKD. The junction had 8 bases not matched to a gene; V was cut back by 3 bases and J by 4 bases. The CDR3 has 16 residues. CDR3 nucleotides: TGTGCCATCAGTGAAAGGACTAGCGGTACGGGAGAGACCCAGTACTTC. Its protein product is CAISERTSGTGETQYF.

This clonotype appeared a few times. The chain carries TRBV27 and TRBJ2-3; D is unresolved. V dropped 3 bases and J dropped 2 bases, with 6 bases sitting between them. The CDR3 spans 13 residues. Germline V gene lookup returns CDR1 MNHEY and CDR2 SMNVEV (reference sequence). The CDR3 nucleotides read TGTGCCAGCAGTTTGGTCCACACAGATACGCAGTATTTT. It specifies CASSLVHTDTQYF.

The chain is built from TRBV28 and TRBJ1-4, with 10 bases fitting TRBD1. Unmatched junction bases numbered 4, after V lost 5 bases and J lost 7 bases. CDR1 and CDR2 from the germline V gene are MDHEN and SYDVKM. This CDR3 has 14 amino acids. The chain's CDR3 is CASSIRQGAEKLFF. The CDR3 bases are TGTGCCAGCAGTATACGACAGGGGGCTGAAAAACTGTTTTTT. The whole variable domain, remainder taken from reference TRBV28 and TRBJ1-4, is DVKVTQSSRYLVKRTGEKVFLECVQDMDHENMFWYRQDPGLGLRLIYFSYDVKMKEKGDIPEGYSVSREKKERFSLILESASTNQTSMYLCASSIRQGAEKLFFGSGTQLSVL.

This clonotype appeared a few times. V and J are TRBV28 and TRBJ2-7, with 10 bases identical to TRBD1. CDR3 length: 16 residues. Germline V gene sequence: CDR1 MDHEN, CDR2 SYDVKM. Losses at the gene ends were 2 bases for V and 1 base for J; bases not matched to a gene: 5. As DNA, the CDR3 is TGTGCCAGCAGTTTACCCGGACAGGGGGTTTCCTACGAGCAGTACTTC. This sequence encodes CASSLPGQGVSYEQYF.

This clonotype has just a few counts. This chain links TRBV29-1 with TRBJ1-2; D might be TRBD1 (5 bases). Trimming shortened V by 0 bases and J by 6 bases, and 11 bases separated the two germline ends. Germline CDR1 SQVTM, CDR2 ANQGSEA. CDR3 length equals 13 residues. The CDR3 protein is CSVEEFRGDGYTF. The CDR3 DNA is TGCAGCGTTGAAGAGTTCCGGGGGGATGGCTACACCTTC. The whole variable domain, remainder taken from reference TRBV29-1 and TRBJ1-2, is SAVISQKPSRDICQRGTSLTIQCQVDSQVTMMFWYRQQPGQSLTLIATANQGSEATYESGFVIDKFPISRPNLTFSTLTVSNMSPEDSSIYLCSVEEFRGDGYTFGSGTRLTVV.

The chain has TRBV6-6 and TRBJ2-3, with D unclear. V dropped 8 bases and J dropped 1 base, with 10 bases sitting between them. Germline CDR1 is MNHNY and CDR2 is SVGAGI (reference sequence). The CDR3 has 13 amino acids. CDR3 residues: CASGPRGTDTQYF. The CDR3 nucleotides are TGTGCCAGCGGACCCCGGGGCACAGATACGCAGTATTTT.

V is TRBV27 and J is TRBJ2-2; 7 bases match TRBD1. CDR1 is MNHEY, CDR2 SMNVEV, per germline (reference sequence). Unmatched junction bases numbered 7, after V lost 6 bases and J lost 6 bases. The CDR3 consists of 14 residues. CDR3 nucleotide sequence: TGTGCCAGCAGGAAACAGGGGAAATCCGGGGAGCTGTTTTTT. This codes for CASRKQGKSGELFF.

This chain's CDR3 is CAWDRQGGREQYF. CDR3 coding DNA: TGTGCCTGGGATCGACAGGGCGGGCGGGAGCAGTACTTC. The chain is built from TRBV30 and TRBJ2-7; 7 bases line up with TRBD1. Germline V lookup: CDR1 GTSNPN, CDR2 SVGIG (reference sequence). The CDR3 is 13 residues long. V was clipped by 5 bases and J by 7 bases; unmatched bases: 11.

The rearrangement links TRBV20-1 to TRBJ2-1; weak D call: TRBD2 (6 bases). Deletions cut 5 bases from V and 4 bases from J, with 18 bases between. CDR1 is DFQATT and CDR2 is SNEGSKA in the germline V gene (reference sequence). This CDR3 region has 15 residues. In DNA, the CDR3 is TGCAGTGCTCCTAAACCCGGGACTCGATACAATGAGCAGTTCTTC. Translating it yields CSAPKPGTRYNEQFF.

This sequence joins TRBV20-1 and TRBJ2-1; D perhaps matches TRBD2 (5 bases). The J call may be faulty, since TRBJ2-7 better matches the DNA end. The germline CDR1 and CDR2 sequences are DFQATT and SNEGSKA (reference sequence). The CDR3 has 15 amino acids. For the CDR3, the DNA is TGCAGTGCTAGAGACGACTACCAGTCCTACAATGAGCAGTACTTC. Translation: CSARDDYQSYNEQYF.

The V and J genes are TRBV7-9 and TRBJ2-1; D is ambiguous. V lost 2 bases and J 7 bases, leaving 18 bases between the germline ends. The CDR3 has 16 residues. In germline, CDR1 is SEHNR, CDR2 FQNEAQ (reference sequence). The DNA of the CDR3 is TGTGCCAGCAGCTTACTGGCTCCTCGGGCACCTAATGAGCAGTTCTTC. Protein product: CASSLLAPRAPNEQFF.

In the case of this clonotype: Relative to the germline gene, one junction end is altered; a read error may explain this. The genes are TRBV27 and TRBJ2-1, with D possibly being TRBD1 (5 bases). The CDR3 runs to 12 residues. CDR1 and CDR2 from the germline V gene are MNHEY and SMNVEV (reference sequence). The CDR3 sequence: CAGSLLGREQFF. The CDR3, as DNA: TGTGCCGGCAGCCTTTTGGGGCGGGAGCAGTTCTTC.

This clonotype was found a few times. V usage is TRBV29-1 and J usage is TRBJ2-3; no clear D gene. The germline V and J ends were trimmed by 4 bases and 1 base, with 6 bases remaining between them. This CDR3 is 12 amino acids long. Germline V gene lookup returns CDR1 SQVTM and CDR2 ANQGSEA. DNA for the CDR3: TGCAGCGTTGGACCCCGCACAGATACGCAGTATTTT. Translating it yields CSVGPRTDTQYF.

The table lists this clonotype with a few counts. The chain carries TRBV7-9 and TRBJ2-4; tentatively, D is TRBD2 (6 bases). The tail of the sequence fits TRBJ2-7 better, so the J call may be wrong. Germline-derived CDR1 and CDR2 are SEHNR and FQNEAQ (reference sequence). The length of the CDR3 is 15 residues. The CDR3 loop reads CASSFPLALPYEQYF. As DNA, the CDR3 is TGTGCCAGCAGCTTCCCCCTAGCGTTACCCTACGAGCAGTACTTC.

J is TRBJ2-7 and V is TRBV5-1, with D maybe TRBD2 (6 bases). The germline gives CDR1 SGHRS, CDR2 YFSETQ. This CDR3 is 15 amino acids long. Trimming stripped 0 bases from V and 2 bases from J, with 12 bases between. Here the CDR3 DNA reads TGCGCCAGCAGCTTGGCGTCAGCGGGTGCCTACGAGCAGTACTTC. Its translation: CASSLASAGAYEQYF.

This chain joins TRBV6-5 and TRBJ2-3, with 7 nucleotides matching TRBD2. After removal of 0 bases from V and 5 bases from J, the junction contained 5 bases not matched to a gene. This CDR3 is 15 amino acids long. CDR1 MNHEY and CDR2 SVGAGI come from the germline V gene. In nucleotides, the CDR3 is TGTGCCAGCAGTTACTCCCCTGCTAGCGGAGATACGCAGTATTTT. Protein: CASSYSPASGDTQYF.

With respect to this clonotype: With a much larger clone just one base away, this may be a read error. The rearrangement joins TRBV28 to TRBJ2-1; 10 bases align to TRBD2. The CDR3 length is 15 residues. Germline V gives CDR1 MDHEN, CDR2 SYDVKM. The CDR3 sequence: CTSSKLAGLGDEQFF. In nucleotides, the CDR3 is TGTACCAGCAGTAAACTAGCGGGACTAGGTGATGAGCAGTTCTTC.

The chain joins TRBV5-1 to TRBJ2-7; no definite D call. CDR1 and CDR2 from the germline V gene are SGHRS and YFSETQ. This CDR3 has 13 amino acids. Trimming took 0 bases from V and 3 from J, leaving 7 bases between them. In DNA, the CDR3 is TGCGCCAGCAGCTTGGTGGACGGCTACGAGCAGTACTTC. It translates to CASSLVDGYEQYF.

This clonotype was found a few times. The chain is built from TRBV12-3 or TRBV12-4 and TRBJ2-5, with 10 bases fitting TRBD2. V shed 5 bases and J 4 bases; nucleotides not matched to a gene: 10. The CDR3 contains 16 residues. CDR3 sequence: CASSPASGSGAETQYF. The CDR3 bases are TGTGCCAGCAGTCCCGCTAGCGGGAGTGGGGCAGAGACCCAGTACTTC.

This clonotype appeared a few times. V and J are TRBV12-3 or TRBV12-4 and TRBJ2-7; perhaps TRBD1 as D (6 bases). Trimming pared 9 bases from V and 2 bases from J, leaving 17 bases between. The CDR3 is 14 amino acids. Here the CDR3 reads CASSQGRRTYEQYF. CDR3 nucleotide sequence: TGTGCCAGTTCACAGGGTAGGCGGACCTACGAGCAGTACTTC.

The gene calls are TRBV13 and TRBJ2-1, with TRBD2 identical over 12 bases. V shed 5 bases, J shed 5 bases, and the junction held 7 bases outside the gene matches. The CDR3 has 16 amino acids. Germline CDR1 and CDR2: PRHDT and FYEKMQ (reference sequence). CDR3 DNA sequence: TGTGCCAGCAGCCGGCGACTAGCGGGAGCTAACAATGAGCAGTTCTTC. It translates to CASSRRLAGANNEQFF.

This clonotype was picked up a small number of times. V is TRBV20-1 and J is TRBJ2-3, with 12 bases that match TRBD2. V shed 2 bases and J 0 bases; nucleotides not matched to a gene: 3. Germline loops: CDR1 DFQATT, CDR2 SNEGSKA (reference sequence). CDR3 length equals 16 residues. Here the CDR3 reads CSARYGLAGSTDTQYF. The CDR3 nucleotides are TGCAGTGCTAGATACGGACTAGCGGGAAGCACAGATACGCAGTATTTT.